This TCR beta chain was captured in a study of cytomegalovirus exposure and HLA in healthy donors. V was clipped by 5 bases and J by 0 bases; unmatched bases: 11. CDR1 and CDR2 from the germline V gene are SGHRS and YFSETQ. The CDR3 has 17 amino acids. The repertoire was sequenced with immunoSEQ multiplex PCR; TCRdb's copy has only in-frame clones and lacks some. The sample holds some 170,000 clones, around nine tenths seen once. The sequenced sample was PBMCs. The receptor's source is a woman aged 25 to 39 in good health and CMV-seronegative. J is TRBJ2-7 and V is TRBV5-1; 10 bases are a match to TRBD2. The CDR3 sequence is CASSLTRLAGASYEQYF. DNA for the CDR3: TGCGCCAGCAGTTTGACGAGACTAGCGGGTGCCTCCTACGAGCAGTACTTC. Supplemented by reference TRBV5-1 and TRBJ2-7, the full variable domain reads KAGVTQTPRYLIKTRGQQVTLSCSPISGHRSVSWYQQTPGQGLQFLFEYFSETQRNKGNFPGRFSGRQFSNSRSEMNVSTLELGDSALYLCASSLTRLAGASYEQYFGPGTRLTVT.